Each of the 9 T cell receptor beta chains below was sequenced from the same sample in a study of blood T cell repertoires in COVID-19. Libraries were prepared by immunoSEQ multiplex PCR; TCRdb keeps only in-frame clonotypes and omits some of them. The sample shows 190,000 or so clones, more than 80% of them seen only once. Sample: PBMCs or T cells enriched from blood (not recorded which). The source of these receptors is a woman aged 18 to 35 who had recovered from COVID-19.

The V call is TRBV6-5, the J call TRBJ1-2, with TRBD1 matching over 7 bases. The germline CDR1 and CDR2 sequences are MNHEY and SVGAGI. J was trimmed by 6 bases and V by 2 bases; bases with no gene match: 9. The CDR3 contains 15 residues. This chain's CDR3 is CASSYRGGIGDGYTF. CDR3 DNA sequence: TGTGCCAGCAGTTACCGAGGGGGCATTGGGGATGGCTACACCTTC.

The chain is built from TRBV5-4 and TRBJ2-5, with TRBD1 matching over 8 bases. The CDR3 has 14 residues. Germline V gene lookup returns CDR1 SGHNT and CDR2 YYREEE (reference sequence). J lost 5 bases, V lost 7 bases, and 10 bases had no gene match. CDR3 sequence (DNA): TGTGCCAGCGGTAACCAGGGGGCATGGGAGACCCAGTACTTC. Translating it yields CASGNQGAWETQYF. The whole variable domain, remainder taken from reference TRBV5-4 and TRBJ2-5, is ETGVTQSPTHLIKTRGQQVTLRCSSQSGHNTVSWYQQALGQGPQFIFQYYREEENGRGNFPPRFSGLQFPNYSSELNVNALELDDSALYLCASGNQGAWETQYFGPGTRLLVL.

The CDR3 nucleotides read TGCAGCGTTGTAAGGACAGGGGGCTACGAGCAGTACTTC. It yields the protein CSVVRTGGYEQYF. This chain links TRBV29-1 with TRBJ2-7; 10 bases agree with TRBD1. J gave up 3 bases and V 4 bases, and 3 bases lay outside the gene matches. CDR3 length: 13 amino acids. Germline V gives CDR1 SQVTM, CDR2 ANQGSEA.

This chain uses TRBV10-3 with TRBJ2-1; TRBD1 is a possible D gene (5 bases). CDR3 length: 14 residues. Germline V CDR1 and CDR2: ENHRY, SYGVKD. V was trimmed by 0 bases and J by 7 bases, leaving 10 bases between them. This chain's CDR3 is CAISESTATNEQFF. In DNA form, the CDR3 reads TGTGCCATCAGTGAGTCGACAGCTACAAATGAGCAGTTCTTC.

V and J are TRBV11-2 and TRBJ1-2; no firm D call. Germline CDR1 reads SGHAT; CDR2 reads FQNNGV. V was cut by 4 bases and J by 7 bases, with 10 bases left in between. The CDR3 runs to 12 residues. CDR3 DNA sequence: TGTGCCAGCAGCTCCCCGGGAAGTGGCTACACCTTC. Translation: CASSSPGSGYTF.

CDR3 sequence reads: CASSPSSGQGHYGYTF. For the CDR3, the DNA is TGTGCCAGCTCACCATCCAGCGGACAGGGGCACTATGGCTACACCTTC. This chain connects TRBV18 to TRBJ1-2, with 9 bases identical to TRBD1. Germline V lookup: CDR1 KGHSH, CDR2 LQKENI. V shed 2 bases and J 3 bases; nucleotides not matched to a gene: 7. This CDR3 contains 16 residues.

The CDR3 spells CASSYSAGWQPQHF. CDR3 DNA sequence: TGTGCCAGCAGTTACTCTGCGGGTTGGCAGCCCCAGCATTTT. The rearrangement uses TRBV6-2 or TRBV6-3 and TRBJ1-5; D call uncertain. The CDR3 runs 14 residues. Germline V lookup: CDR1 MNHEY, CDR2 SVGEGT. Between the trimmed V and J ends, which lost 0 bases and 7 bases, there was a span of 10 bases.

CDR3 residues: CASSAEGEGVEETQYF. The DNA of the CDR3 is TGTGCCAGCAGCGCCGAAGGCGAGGGAGTCGAGGAGACCCAGTACTTC. V is TRBV3-1 (or the pseudogene TRBV3-2) and J is TRBJ2-5, with D perhaps matching TRBD2 (5 bases). CDR1 is LGHDT and CDR2 is YNNKEL in the germline V gene (reference sequence). Trimming removed 5 bases from V and 5 bases from J, with 21 bases in between. This CDR3 spans 16 amino acids.

This chain connects TRBV6-1 to TRBJ1-1; D is perhaps TRBD1 (5 bases). The CDR3 covers 17 residues. V was pared by 2 bases and J by 3 bases, with 19 bases between. Per the germline V gene, CDR1 is MNHNS and CDR2 is SASEGT. CDR3 bases: TGTGCCAGCAGTGAAAGTGAGTGGAAAGGGGCGGACACTGAAGCTTTCTTT. It yields the protein CASSESEWKGADTEAFF.